Each of the 3 T cell receptor beta chains below was sequenced from the same sample in a study of a mutant IDH1 vaccine in newly diagnosed glioma. Time point described: week 11, during vaccination. Topical imiquimod was applied with each vaccine dose, which held 300 ug of mutant IDH1 20-mer peptide. Antigens of these TCRs are unknown. Repertoires were generated with immunoSEQ multiplex PCR, while TCRdb's copy carries only in-frame clones and drops some. The repertoire includes fewer than 35,000 clones, 75% to 85% of them detected once, and roughly a quarter sits in the top ten. Sequencing was performed on PBMCs, taken from a glioma patient whose treatment included an IDH1 peptide vaccine. All receptors come from a man aged 25 to 45 with glioma.

The V and J genes are TRBV28 and TRBJ2-1; 9 nucleotides agree with TRBD2. V shed 4 bases and J 2 bases; nucleotides not matched to a gene: 12. This CDR3 is built from 18 residues. CDR1 is MDHEN and CDR2 is SYDVKM in the germline V gene. The CDR3 DNA is TGTGCCAGCAGTTCGCGGTTTATTAGCGGGGGCCCCTACAATGAGCAGTTCTTC. Translated: CASSSRFISGGPYNEQFF. Full variable domain (outside the CDR3, taken from reference TRBV28 and TRBJ2-1): DVKVTQSSRYLVKRTGEKVFLECVQDMDHENMFWYRQDPGLGLRLIYFSYDVKMKEKGDIPEGYSVSREKKERFSLILESASTNQTSMYLCASSSRFISGGPYNEQFFGPGTRLTVL.

CDR3 sequence: CASARRQGNYTEAFF. Here the CDR3 DNA reads TGTGCCAGCGCAAGGAGACAGGGGAACTACACTGAAGCTTTCTTT. The chain is built from TRBV27 and TRBJ1-1; 8 positions match TRBD1. Germline-derived CDR1 and CDR2 are MNHEY and SMNVEV (reference sequence). The CDR3 length is 15 residues. J lost 3 bases, V lost 8 bases, and 11 bases had no gene match.

This sequence joins TRBV4-1 and TRBJ2-7, with 7 nucleotides matching TRBD1. The CDR3 contains 14 residues. Trimming at V came to 1 base and at J to 4 bases, leaving 4 bases not matched to a gene. Germline CDR1 MGHRA, CDR2 YSYEKL. The CDR3 nucleotides are TGCGCCAGCAGCCAAGTAGGGGGCGCGTACGAGCAGTACTTC. Amino acid sequence: CASSQVGGAYEQYF.